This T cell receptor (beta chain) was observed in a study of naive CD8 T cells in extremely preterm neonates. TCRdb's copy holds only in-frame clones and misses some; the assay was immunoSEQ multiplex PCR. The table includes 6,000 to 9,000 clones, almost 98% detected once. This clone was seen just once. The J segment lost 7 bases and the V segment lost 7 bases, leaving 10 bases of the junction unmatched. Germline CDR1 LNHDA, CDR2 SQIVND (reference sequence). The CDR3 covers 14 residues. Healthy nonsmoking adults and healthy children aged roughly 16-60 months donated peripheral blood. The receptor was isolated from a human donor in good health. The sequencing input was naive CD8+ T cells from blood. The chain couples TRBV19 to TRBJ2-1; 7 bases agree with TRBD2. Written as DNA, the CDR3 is TGTGCCAGTAATGTAGGCGGGAGTGTTAATGAGCAGTTCTTC. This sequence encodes CASNVGGSVNEQFF. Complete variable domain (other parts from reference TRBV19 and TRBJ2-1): DGGITQSPKYLFRKEGQNVTLSCEQNLNHDAMYWYRQDPGQGLRLIYYSQIVNDFQKGDIAEGYSVSREKKESFPLTVTSAQKNPTAFYLCASNVGGSVNEQFFGPGTRLTVL.